Listed here is a single T cell receptor (beta chain). The target antigen is unknown. These data belong to a study of cytomegalovirus exposure and HLA in healthy donors. General study findings and limits: Most sequenced TCRs were rare (though some public TCRs occurred in many donors). Published work reported that the classifier diagnosed cytomegalovirus status with high specificity and sensitivity. DRB1 had the most TCR associations and HLA-C the fewest, a later analysis found, with rates varying by HLA locus.

Both 60 Vbeta primers and 13 Jbeta primers went into the PCR. TCRdb keeps only in-frame clones here, not all; method: immunoSEQ multiplex PCR. The sample yields about 200,000 clones, approximately 78% seen once. The V end was cut by 5 bases, the J end by 4 bases, with 16 bases between. Germline V gives CDR1 MDHEN, CDR2 SYDVKM. The CDR3 spans 15 residues. The chain uses TRBV28 and TRBJ2-3; D unclear. This clonotype originated in a woman aged 40 to 50 in good health and CMV-seronegative. The sequenced material came from PBMCs. For the CDR3, the DNA is TGTGCCAGCAGTCGCCGTGGCCCAGTGTCAGATACGCAGTATTTT. Translation: CASSRRGPVSDTQYF.